A selection of T cell receptor beta chains follows, all from one sample in a study of identical twins. TCRdb reprocessed the 5' RACE reads with MiXCR, giving one entry per CDR3 protein. This table holds 500,000 or so distinct CDR3 sequences, 12% to 15% found once. Another study also made use of these data, one on yellow fever vaccine responses in identical twins.

Sequencing was performed on CD4+ T cells sorted from blood. These receptors were collected from a woman between 18 and 30 years old in good health. Each CDR3 is given with its conserved first and last residue. A D gene is named only where the DNA matches it firmly. Size is stated for part of the rows, as once, few or many counts, or as a class when the clone is expanded.

D,V,J,size,CDR3,DNA
TRBD2,TRBV5-1,TRBJ2-1,many,CASSLAGFSGSSYNEQFF,TGCGCCAGCAGCTTGGCCGGGTTTAGCGGGAGTTCGTACAATGAGCAGTTCTTC
-,TRBV20-1,TRBJ2-1,few,CSALKGSYNEQFF,TGCAGTGCTCTTAAGGGCAGTTACAATGAGCAGTTCTTC
TRBD2,TRBV7-9,TRBJ2-1,few,CASSPTTSGGGNEQFF,TGTGCCAGCAGCCCCACGACTAGCGGCGGAGGTAATGAGCAGTTCTTC
-,TRBV6-5,TRBJ1-1,few,CASSYLGGNTEAFF,TGTGCCAGCAGTTACCTCGGGGGGAACACTGAAGCTTTCTTT
TRBD2,TRBV5-1,TRBJ2-5,-,CASSLGERERETQYF,TGCGCCAGCAGCTTAGGGGAGCGGGAGCGAGAGACCCAGTACTTC
-,TRBV14,TRBJ2-7,-,CASSQAGRGEQYF,TGTGCCAGCAGCCAAGCGGGCCGCGGCGAGCAGTACTTC
-,TRBV27,TRBJ2-7,few,CASSLAGVESYEQYF,TGTGCCAGCAGTTTAGCAGGGGTGGAATCTTACGAGCAGTACTTC
TRBD2,TRBV28,TRBJ2-1,-,CASIRGSSGNDNEQFF,TGTGCCAGCATCCGAGGGTCCAGCGGGAACGACAATGAGCAGTTCTTC
TRBD2,TRBV9,TRBJ2-7,-,CASSVGWTSGGEQYF,TGTGCCAGCAGCGTAGGATGGACTAGCGGGGGCGAGCAGTACTTC
-,TRBV7-9,TRBJ1-6,-,CASSISYSPLHF,TGTGCCAGCAGCATTAGTTACTCACCCCTCCACTTT
TRBD1,TRBV7-8,TRBJ1-6,few,CASSTTGVRNSPLHF,TGTGCCAGCAGCACGACAGGGGTTAGGAATTCACCCCTCCACTTT